Below are 25 T cell receptor beta chains sequenced from a single sample in a study of T cells after posttransplantation cyclophosphamide. Cyclophosphamide on days +3 and +4 followed busulfan-fludarabine conditioning and a marrow graft. TCRdb keeps only in-frame clones here, not all; method: immunoSEQ multiplex PCR. The sample carries some 20,000 clones, roughly 70% recorded once. Source: PBMCs, taken after an allogeneic stem cell transplant with post-transplant cyclophosphamide. These receptors were taken from a male patient between 25 and 39 years old who received an allogeneic stem cell transplant from a related donor, was CMV-positive, and had acute GVHD only. Part of the T cell pool may stem from the graft donor.

This chain links TRBV6-6 with TRBJ1-2; 10 nucleotides agree with TRBD1. This CDR3 region has 15 residues. Germline V lookup: CDR1 MNHNY, CDR2 SVGAGI (reference sequence). With 4 bases clipped from V and 0 bases from J, the junction kept 2 bases outside the gene matches. CDR3: CASSFGQGANYGYTF. The CDR3, as DNA: TGTGCCAGCAGTTTCGGACAGGGGGCTAACTATGGCTACACCTTC.

A single count supports this clone. The CDR3 here is CASSPSVSRGHGYTF. Written as DNA, the CDR3 is TGTGCCAGCTCACCAAGTGTCAGCAGGGGACATGGCTACACCTTC. This chain links TRBV18 with TRBJ1-2, with D possibly TRBD1 on 6 matching bases. This CDR3 region has 15 residues. From germline, CDR1 is KGHSH and CDR2 LQKENI. Trimming cost V 2 bases and J 6 bases, with 16 bases left between them.

The V call is TRBV11-2, the J call TRBJ1-1; TRBD1 aligns across 10 bases. The CDR3 is 19 residues long. Germline CDR1 is SGHAT and CDR2 is FQNNGV. V shed 5 bases and J 1 base; nucleotides not matched to a gene: 16. The CDR3 bases are TGTGCCAGCAGCCGTGACGAACAGGGACAGGGGATTTCGAACACTGAAGCTTTCTTT. Protein product: CASSRDEQGQGISNTEAFF.

This clone was found once. The chain couples TRBV7-8 to TRBJ2-6, with no clear D. The CDR3 runs to 15 residues. Trimming left V 5 bases short and J 0 bases short, with 8 bases between. CDR1 is SGHVS, CDR2 FQNEAQ, per germline. This chain's CDR3 is CASSPGSSGANVLTF. The CDR3 DNA follows: TGTGCCAGCAGCCCAGGTAGCTCTGGGGCCAACGTCCTGACTTTC.

Notes on this clone: Within the sample, other DNA sequences also encode this same CDR3. CDR3 protein: CASSLFRDRDYGYTF. The CDR3, as DNA: TGTGCCAGCAGCTTGTTCCGGGACAGAGACTATGGCTACACCTTC. The V and J genes are TRBV5-4 and TRBJ1-2, with 7 bases lining up with TRBD1. Per germline, CDR1 SGHNT and CDR2 YYREEE (reference sequence). The V gene end was trimmed by 1 base and the J gene end by 3 bases; junction bases not matched to a gene: 6. CDR3 length equals 15 residues.

J is TRBJ1-1 and V is TRBV10-3; 9 bases are shared with TRBD1. The germline gives CDR1 ENHRY, CDR2 SYGVKD. The CDR3 sequence is 14 residues long. The ends lost 6 bases at V and 0 bases at J; junction bases unmatched: 2. DNA of the CDR3: TGTGCCATCAGGGGGACAGGGATGAACACTGAAGCTTTCTTT. It yields the protein CAIRGTGMNTEAFF.

Only one count was recorded for this clone. The chain carries TRBV6-1 and TRBJ1-6; perhaps TRBD1 as D (5 bases). Trimming removed 2 bases from V and 7 bases from J, with 9 bases in between. The CDR3 is 14 residues long. Germline loops: CDR1 MNHNS, CDR2 SASEGT. The CDR3 nucleotides are TGTGCCAGCAGTGAAACGTACAGGAATTCACCCCTCCACTTT. This gives the protein CASSETYRNSPLHF.

In its sample, this clone ranks as hyperexpanded. The chain is built from TRBV14 and TRBJ2-1; TRBD2 might be the D (5 bases). This CDR3 is 15 amino acids long. V lost 0 bases and J lost 10, with 16 bases in between. Germline loops: CDR1 SGHDN, CDR2 FVKESK. CDR3 bases: TGTGCCAGCAGCCAAGATTGGGAGCGCTTAGGGGAGCAGTTCTTC. Translating it yields CASSQDWERLGEQFF.

This clone was observed a single time. This chain connects TRBV9 to TRBJ2-2, with D tentatively TRBD1 (5 bases). Germline V gene sequence: CDR1 SGDLS, CDR2 YYNGEE. The CDR3 length is 18 residues. The V end lost 3 bases, the J end lost 6 bases, and 24 bases lay between the germline ends. DNA of the CDR3: TGTGCCAGCAGCGCACTCACAGGACGGCGGATCGGAGCCGGGGAGCTGTTTTTT. This encodes CASSALTGRRIGAGELFF.

The chain couples TRBV27 to TRBJ2-7; 11 bases match TRBD1. Looked up from germline, CDR1 is MNHEY and CDR2 is SMNVEV (reference sequence). CDR3 size: 15 residues. The J segment lost 3 bases and the V segment lost 2 bases, leaving 3 bases of the junction unmatched. Here the CDR3 DNA reads TGTGCCAGCAGTTTAAAGGGACAGGGGGGCTACGAGCAGTACTTC. Translating it yields CASSLKGQGGYEQYF.

This sequence joins TRBV28 and TRBJ2-1, with 8 nucleotides matching TRBD1. This CDR3 spans 15 amino acids. Trimming removed 6 bases from V and 1 base from J; junction bases left unmatched: 5. The germline CDR1 and CDR2 sequences are MDHEN and SYDVKM. This chain's CDR3 is CASSSGQVSYNEQFF. Here the CDR3 DNA reads TGTGCCAGCAGCTCGGGACAGGTATCCTACAATGAGCAGTTCTTC.

This clone was seen more than once but under ten times. CDR3 in amino acids: CASSLGSGSPLHF. The DNA of the CDR3 is TGTGCCAGCAGCTTAGGCTCAGGTTCACCCCTCCACTTT. This chain joins TRBV11-2 and TRBJ1-6; no reliable D call. The V end lost 1 base, the J end lost 9 bases, and 7 bases lay between the germline ends. CDR3 size: 13 residues. From germline, CDR1 is SGHAT and CDR2 FQNNGV.

This sequence joins TRBV28 and TRBJ1-3; D is unresolved. This CDR3 is 14 amino acids long. V was shortened by 3 bases and J by 3 bases, with 9 bases between the two germline ends. The germline V gene encodes CDR1 MDHEN and CDR2 SYDVKM. CDR3 bases: TGTGCCAGCAGTTTGACCGGGGATGGAAACACCATATATTTT. This translates into CASSLTGDGNTIYF.

The rearrangement uses TRBV7-8 and TRBJ1-2; no clear D gene. V dropped 2 bases and J dropped 0 bases, with 4 bases sitting between them. CDR1 and CDR2 (germline): SGHVS, FQNEAQ. CDR3 length: 13 residues. The CDR3 protein is CASSLTTNYGYTF. CDR3 DNA sequence: TGTGCCAGCAGCTTAACTACTAACTATGGCTACACCTTC.

V and J are TRBV5-1 and TRBJ2-7, with 7 bases aligning to TRBD2. With V trimmed by 0 bases and J by 1 base, 4 bases remained unmatched. Germline V lookup: CDR1 SGHRS, CDR2 YFSETQ. There are 15 residues in the CDR3. CDR3: CASSLAPGGSYEQYF. For the CDR3, the DNA is TGCGCCAGCAGCTTGGCTCCGGGGGGTTCCTACGAGCAGTACTTC.

A few counts support this clone. The chain recombines TRBV7-8 with TRBJ2-7, with a tentative D call TRBD1 (5 bases). The V gene's germline CDR1 is SGHVS and CDR2 FQNEAQ. CDR3 length: 13 residues. Trimming left V 0 bases short and J 7 bases short, with 10 bases between. The CDR3 spells CASSLAGAREQYF. In DNA, the CDR3 is TGTGCCAGCAGCTTAGCAGGGGCGCGGGAGCAGTACTTC.

This clone has just one count. The V and J genes are TRBV18 and TRBJ1-1; no clear D. Germline V lookup: CDR1 KGHSH, CDR2 LQKENI. The CDR3 loop spans 12 amino acids. The ends were cut back, 3 bases at V and 4 bases at J, with 6 bases in the middle. In nucleotides, the CDR3 is TGTGCCAGCTCACCGAGTCGCACTGAAGCTTTCTTT. Translated: CASSPSRTEAFF.

This chain connects TRBV7-2 to TRBJ2-7; 9 bases line up with TRBD2. Germline assignment: CDR1 SGHTA and CDR2 FQGNSA. V shed 5 bases, J shed 1 base, and the junction held 3 bases outside the gene matches. The CDR3 length is 14 residues. The DNA for the CDR3 is TGTGCCAGCAGCCCTAGCGGGGAGTCCTACGAGCAGTACTTC. Translating it yields CASSPSGESYEQYF.

This clone appeared a single time. DNA for the CDR3: TGTGCCGGCGGGCCTAGCGGGGGAAATGAGCAGTTCTTC. Its translation is CAGGPSGGNEQFF. The chain has TRBV27 and TRBJ2-1; 10 bases fit TRBD2. This CDR3 is 13 amino acids long. Germline assignment: CDR1 MNHEY and CDR2 SMNVEV (reference sequence). With V trimmed by 11 bases and J by 7 bases, 8 bases remained unmatched.

This chain links TRBV7-2 with TRBJ1-5; perhaps TRBD1 as D (5 bases). Deletions cut 2 bases from V and 2 bases from J, with 10 bases between. The CDR3 totals 15 residues. The V gene's germline CDR1 is SGHTA and CDR2 FQGNSA. The CDR3 region has the DNA TGTGCCAGCAGCTTATTGGGGCCCCGCAATCAGCCCCAGCATTTT. This sequence encodes CASSLLGPRNQPQHF. The entire variable domain, with the rest obtained from reference TRBV7-2 and TRBJ1-5, is as follows: GAGVSQSPSNKVTEKGKDVELRCDPISGHTALYWYRQSLGQGLEFLIYFQGNSAPDKSGLPSDRFSAERTGGSVSTLTIQRTQQEDSAVYLCASSLLGPRNQPQHFGDGTRLSIL.

V gene TRBV4-2 combines with J gene TRBJ2-5; 9 bases are shared with TRBD2. CDR3 length: 16 amino acids. Per the germline V gene, CDR1 is LGHNA and CDR2 is YNFKEQ. Trimming took 1 base from V and 5 from J; bases not matched to a gene: 8. The CDR3 sequence: CASSQGGRGGGETQYF. DNA for the CDR3: TGTGCCAGCAGCCAAGGAGGGCGGGGGGGCGGTGAGACCCAGTACTTC.

The V and J genes are TRBV5-4 and TRBJ1-1; possibly TRBD1 for D (6 bases). The CDR3 sequence is 13 residues long. V lost 4 bases, J lost 4 bases, and 11 bases lay in between. Germline V gene sequence: CDR1 SGHNT, CDR2 YYREEE (reference sequence). CDR3 DNA sequence: TGTGCCAGCAGCCCCAGGGACACCACTGAAGCTTTCTTT. This translates into CASSPRDTTEAFF.

CDR3 nucleotide sequence: TGTGCCAGCAGGCGGGCAGATACGCAGTATTTT. It codes for CASRRADTQYF. This chain joins TRBV7-9 and TRBJ2-3; possibly TRBD2 for D (5 bases). V shed 6 bases and J shed 4 bases, with 5 bases lying between them. The CDR3 spans 11 residues. The V gene's germline CDR1 is SEHNR and CDR2 FQNEAQ (reference sequence).

The V gene is TRBV11-2, the J gene TRBJ2-5, with 8 bases that match TRBD2. The CDR3 extends over 14 amino acids. Germline lookup yields CDR1 SGHAT and CDR2 FQNNGV. V was clipped by 5 bases and J by 7 bases; unmatched bases: 9. The CDR3 is CASSPSGGGTTQYF. In DNA, the CDR3 is TGTGCCAGCAGCCCGAGCGGGGGTGGGACGACCCAGTACTTC.

This clone appeared a few times. The CDR3 sequence: CASSLGVGQGAYNEQFF. The CDR3 bases are TGTGCCAGCAGCTTAGGTGTGGGACAGGGCGCCTACAATGAGCAGTTCTTC. This chain joins TRBV7-9 and TRBJ2-1; 9 nucleotides agree with TRBD1. The junction had 6 bases not matched to a gene; V was cut back by 1 base and J by 2 bases. Germline V gives CDR1 SEHNR, CDR2 FQNEAQ (reference sequence). The CDR3 extends over 17 amino acids.